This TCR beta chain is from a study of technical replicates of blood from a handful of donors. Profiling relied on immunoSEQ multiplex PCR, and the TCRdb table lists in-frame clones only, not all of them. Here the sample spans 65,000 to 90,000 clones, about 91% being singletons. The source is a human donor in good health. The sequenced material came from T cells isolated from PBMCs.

CDR3 in DNA: TGTGCCAGCAGCTTAGCACAGAAAGACACTGAAGCTTTCTTT. Translated: CASSLAQKDTEAFF. The chain couples TRBV7-8 to TRBJ1-1; D remains ambiguous. Germline V gene sequence: CDR1 SGHVS, CDR2 FQNEAQ. This CDR3 has 14 residues. V was trimmed by 0 bases and J by 3 bases, leaving 8 bases between them.